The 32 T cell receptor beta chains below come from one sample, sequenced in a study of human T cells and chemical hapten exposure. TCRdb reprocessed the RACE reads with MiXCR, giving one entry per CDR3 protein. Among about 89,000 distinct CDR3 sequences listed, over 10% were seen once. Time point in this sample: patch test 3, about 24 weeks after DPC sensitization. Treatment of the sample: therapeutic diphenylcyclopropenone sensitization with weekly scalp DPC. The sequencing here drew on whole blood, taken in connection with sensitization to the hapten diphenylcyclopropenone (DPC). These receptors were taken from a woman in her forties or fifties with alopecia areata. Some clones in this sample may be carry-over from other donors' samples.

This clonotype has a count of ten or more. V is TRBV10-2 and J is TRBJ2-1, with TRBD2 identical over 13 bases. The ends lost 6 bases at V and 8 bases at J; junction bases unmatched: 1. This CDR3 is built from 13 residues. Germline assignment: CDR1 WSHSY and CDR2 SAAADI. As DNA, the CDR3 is TGCGCCAGCAGACTAGCGGGAGGGGATGAGCAGTTCTTC. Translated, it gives CASRLAGGDEQFF.

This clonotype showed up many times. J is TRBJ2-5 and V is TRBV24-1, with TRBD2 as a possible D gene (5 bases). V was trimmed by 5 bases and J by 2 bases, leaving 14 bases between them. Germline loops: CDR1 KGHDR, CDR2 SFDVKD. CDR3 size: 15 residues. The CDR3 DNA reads TGTGCCACCAGTGTCCTAGCCGGACGACAAGAGACCCAGTACTTC. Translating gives CATSVLAGRQETQYF.

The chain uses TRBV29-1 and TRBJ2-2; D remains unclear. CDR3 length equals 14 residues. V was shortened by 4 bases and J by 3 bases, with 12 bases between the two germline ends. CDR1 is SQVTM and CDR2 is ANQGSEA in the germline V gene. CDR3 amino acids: CSVVQALDTGELFF. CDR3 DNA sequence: TGCAGCGTTGTCCAGGCCCTAGACACCGGGGAGCTGTTTTTT.

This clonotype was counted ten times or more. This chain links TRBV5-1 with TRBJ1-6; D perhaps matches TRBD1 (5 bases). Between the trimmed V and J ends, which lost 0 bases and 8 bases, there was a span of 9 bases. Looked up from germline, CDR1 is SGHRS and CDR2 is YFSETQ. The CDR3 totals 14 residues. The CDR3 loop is CASSLVQEDSPLHF. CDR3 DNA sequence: TGCGCCAGCAGCTTGGTACAGGAGGATTCACCCCTCCACTTT.

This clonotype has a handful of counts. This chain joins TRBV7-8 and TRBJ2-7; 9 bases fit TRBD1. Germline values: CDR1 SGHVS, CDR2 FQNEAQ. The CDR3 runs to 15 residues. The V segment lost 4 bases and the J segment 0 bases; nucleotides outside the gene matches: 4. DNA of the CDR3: TGTGCCAGCAGCTCCCGGGACAGGGTCTCCTACGAGCAGTACTTC. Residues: CASSSRDRVSYEQYF.

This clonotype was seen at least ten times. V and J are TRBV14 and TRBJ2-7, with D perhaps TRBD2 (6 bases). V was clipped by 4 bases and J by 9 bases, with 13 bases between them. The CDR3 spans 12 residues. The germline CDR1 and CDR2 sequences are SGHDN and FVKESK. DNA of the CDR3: TGTGCCAGCAGCCCCCTGGGGACTCGGCAGTACTTC. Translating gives CASSPLGTRQYF.

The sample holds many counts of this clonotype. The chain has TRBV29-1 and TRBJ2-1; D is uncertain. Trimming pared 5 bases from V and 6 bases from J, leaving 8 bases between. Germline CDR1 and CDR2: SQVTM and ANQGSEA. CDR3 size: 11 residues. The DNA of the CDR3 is TGCAGCGTTTTGAACGGCAATGAGCAGTTCTTC. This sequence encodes CSVLNGNEQFF.

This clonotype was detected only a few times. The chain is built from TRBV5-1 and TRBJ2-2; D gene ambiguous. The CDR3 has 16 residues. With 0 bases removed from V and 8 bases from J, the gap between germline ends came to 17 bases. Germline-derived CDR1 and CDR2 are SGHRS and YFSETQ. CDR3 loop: CASSLVSQMLRGELFF. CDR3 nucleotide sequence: TGCGCCAGCAGCTTGGTGTCGCAGATGCTGCGTGGGGAGCTGTTTTTT.

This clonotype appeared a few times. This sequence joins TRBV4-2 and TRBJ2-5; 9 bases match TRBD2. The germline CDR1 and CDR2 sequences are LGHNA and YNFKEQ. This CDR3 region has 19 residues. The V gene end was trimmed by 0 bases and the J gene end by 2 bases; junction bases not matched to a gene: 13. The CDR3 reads CASSQDPVTSGHWQETQYF. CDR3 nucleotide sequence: TGTGCCAGCAGCCAAGACCCGGTCACTAGCGGGCATTGGCAAGAGACCCAGTACTTC.

CDR3 nucleotide sequence: TGTGCCAGCAGTTTTGGAGGATACTCCTACGAGCAGTACTTC. Translation gives CASSFGGYSYEQYF. The chain recombines TRBV12-3 or TRBV12-4 with TRBJ2-7, with TRBD2 as a possible D gene (5 bases). This CDR3 contains 14 residues. Between the trimmed V and J ends, which lost 3 bases and 0 bases, there was a span of 9 bases.

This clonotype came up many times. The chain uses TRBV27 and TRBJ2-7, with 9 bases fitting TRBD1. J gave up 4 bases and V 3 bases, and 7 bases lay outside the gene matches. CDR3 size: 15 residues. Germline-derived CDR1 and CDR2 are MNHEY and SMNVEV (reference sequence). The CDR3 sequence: CASSLPGQGIYEQYF. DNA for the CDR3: TGTGCCAGCAGTTTGCCCGGACAGGGGATTTACGAGCAGTACTTC.

CDR3 sequence reads: CSAQRRDNEQFF. DNA of the CDR3: TGCAGTGCTCAAAGGCGGGACAATGAGCAGTTCTTC. The genes are TRBV20-1 and TRBJ2-1; D is perhaps TRBD2 (5 bases). The germline CDR1 and CDR2 sequences are DFQATT and SNEGSKA (reference sequence). With 5 bases removed from V and 5 bases from J, the gap between germline ends came to 10 bases. The length of the CDR3 is 12 residues.

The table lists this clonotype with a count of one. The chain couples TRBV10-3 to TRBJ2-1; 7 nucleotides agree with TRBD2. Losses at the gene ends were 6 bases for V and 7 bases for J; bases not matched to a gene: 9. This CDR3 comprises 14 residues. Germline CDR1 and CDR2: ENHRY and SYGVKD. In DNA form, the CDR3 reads TGTGCCATCAGCCGGGGACTACGCGAGAATGAGCAGTTCTTC. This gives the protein CAISRGLRENEQFF.

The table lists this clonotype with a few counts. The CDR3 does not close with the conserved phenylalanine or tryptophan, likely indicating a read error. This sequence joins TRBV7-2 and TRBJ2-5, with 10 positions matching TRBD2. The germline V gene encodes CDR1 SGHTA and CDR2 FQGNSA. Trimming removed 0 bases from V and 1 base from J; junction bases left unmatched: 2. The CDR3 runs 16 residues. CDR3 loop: CASSLAASGGQETQYY. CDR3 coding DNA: TGTGCCAGCAGCTTAGCCGCTAGCGGGGGCCAAGAGACCCAGTACTAC.

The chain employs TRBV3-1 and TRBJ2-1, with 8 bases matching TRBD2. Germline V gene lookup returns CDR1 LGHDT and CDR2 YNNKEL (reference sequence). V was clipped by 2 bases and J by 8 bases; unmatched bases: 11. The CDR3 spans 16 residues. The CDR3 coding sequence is TGTGCCAGCAGCCAATCCGGGACTAGTAAGAGGTATGAGCAGTTCTTC. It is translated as CASSQSGTSKRYEQFF.

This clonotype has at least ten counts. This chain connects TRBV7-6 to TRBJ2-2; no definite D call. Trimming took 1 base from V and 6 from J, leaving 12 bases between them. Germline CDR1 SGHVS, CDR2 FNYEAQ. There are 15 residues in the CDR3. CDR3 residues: CASSLGGLGAGELFF. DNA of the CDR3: TGTGCCAGCAGCTTAGGAGGCTTGGGTGCCGGGGAGCTGTTTTTT.

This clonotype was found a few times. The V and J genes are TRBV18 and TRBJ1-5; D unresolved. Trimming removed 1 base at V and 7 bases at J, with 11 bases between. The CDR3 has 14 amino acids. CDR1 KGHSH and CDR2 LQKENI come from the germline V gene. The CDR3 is CASSPQGQVQPQHF. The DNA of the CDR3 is TGTGCCAGCTCACCACAGGGCCAAGTGCAGCCCCAGCATTTT. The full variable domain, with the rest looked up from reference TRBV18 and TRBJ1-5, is NAGVMQNPRHLVRRRGQEARLRCSPMKGHSHVYWYRQLPEEGLKFMVYLQKENIIDESGMPKERFSAEFPKEGPSILRIQQVVRGDSAAYFCASSPQGQVQPQHFGDGTRLSIL.

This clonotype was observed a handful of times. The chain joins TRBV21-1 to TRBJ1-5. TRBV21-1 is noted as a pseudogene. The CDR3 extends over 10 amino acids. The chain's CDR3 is CAAQPQPQHF. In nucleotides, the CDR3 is TGTGCTGCGCAGCCTCAGCCCCAGCATTTT.

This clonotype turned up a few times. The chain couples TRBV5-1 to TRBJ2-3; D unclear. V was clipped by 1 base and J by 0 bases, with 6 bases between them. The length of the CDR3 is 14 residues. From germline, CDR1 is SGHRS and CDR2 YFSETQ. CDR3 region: CASSLSASTDTQYF. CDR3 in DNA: TGCGCCAGCAGCTTGTCGGCTAGCACAGATACGCAGTATTTT. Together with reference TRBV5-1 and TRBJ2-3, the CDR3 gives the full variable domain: KAGVTQTPRYLIKTRGQQVTLSCSPISGHRSVSWYQQTPGQGLQFLFEYFSETQRNKGNFPGRFSGRQFSNSRSEMNVSTLELGDSALYLCASSLSASTDTQYFGPGTRLTVL.

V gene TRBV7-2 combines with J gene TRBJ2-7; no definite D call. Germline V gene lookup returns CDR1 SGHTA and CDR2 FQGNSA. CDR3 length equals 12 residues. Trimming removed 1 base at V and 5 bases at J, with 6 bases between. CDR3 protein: CASSLDFDEQYF. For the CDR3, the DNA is TGTGCCAGCAGCTTAGATTTCGACGAGCAGTACTTC.

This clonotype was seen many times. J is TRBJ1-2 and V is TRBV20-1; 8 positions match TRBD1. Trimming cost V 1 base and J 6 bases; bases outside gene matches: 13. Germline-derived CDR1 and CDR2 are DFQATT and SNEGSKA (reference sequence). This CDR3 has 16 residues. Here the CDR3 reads CSARAVRTGRIHGYTF. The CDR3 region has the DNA TGCAGTGCTAGAGCGGTTAGGACAGGGAGAATACATGGCTACACCTTC.

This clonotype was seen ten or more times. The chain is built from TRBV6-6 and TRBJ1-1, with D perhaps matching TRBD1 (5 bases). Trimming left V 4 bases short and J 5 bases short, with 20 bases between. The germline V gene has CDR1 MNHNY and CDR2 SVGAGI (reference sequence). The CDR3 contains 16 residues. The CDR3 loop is CASSFGAGSGWTEAFF. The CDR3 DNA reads TGTGCCAGCAGTTTCGGGGCGGGATCGGGTTGGACTGAAGCTTTCTTT.

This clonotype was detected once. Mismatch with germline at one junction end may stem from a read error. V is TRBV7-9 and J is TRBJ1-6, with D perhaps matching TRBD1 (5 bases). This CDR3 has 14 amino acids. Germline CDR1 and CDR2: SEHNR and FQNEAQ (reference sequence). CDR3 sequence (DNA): TGTGCCCGCAGCTTAGGGGTCCCTAATCCACCCCTCCACTTT. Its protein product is CARSLGVPNPPLHF.

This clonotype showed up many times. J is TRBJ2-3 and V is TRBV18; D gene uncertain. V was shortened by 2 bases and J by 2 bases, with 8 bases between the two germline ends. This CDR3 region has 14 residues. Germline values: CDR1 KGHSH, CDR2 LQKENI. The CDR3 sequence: CASSPRDFTDTQYF. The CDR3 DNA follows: TGTGCCAGCTCACCAAGAGACTTCACAGATACGCAGTATTTT.

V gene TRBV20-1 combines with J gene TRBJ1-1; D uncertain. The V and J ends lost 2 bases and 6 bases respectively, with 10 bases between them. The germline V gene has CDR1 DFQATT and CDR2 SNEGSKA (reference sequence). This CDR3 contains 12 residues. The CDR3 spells CSARFVAAEAFF. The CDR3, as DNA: TGCAGTGCTAGATTCGTCGCGGCTGAAGCTTTCTTT.

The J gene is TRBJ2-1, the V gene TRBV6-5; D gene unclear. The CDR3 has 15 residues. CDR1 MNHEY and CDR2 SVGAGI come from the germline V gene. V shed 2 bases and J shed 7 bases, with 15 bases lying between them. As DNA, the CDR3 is TGTGCCAGCAGTTACACCCCCACGAGCGTGAATGAGCAGTTCTTC. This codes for CASSYTPTSVNEQFF.

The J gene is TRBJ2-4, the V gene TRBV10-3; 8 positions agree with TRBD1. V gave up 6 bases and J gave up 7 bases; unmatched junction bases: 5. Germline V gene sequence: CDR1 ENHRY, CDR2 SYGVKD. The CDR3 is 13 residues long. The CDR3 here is CAISNRGENIQYF. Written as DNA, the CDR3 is TGTGCCATCAGCAACAGGGGGGAGAACATTCAGTACTTC.

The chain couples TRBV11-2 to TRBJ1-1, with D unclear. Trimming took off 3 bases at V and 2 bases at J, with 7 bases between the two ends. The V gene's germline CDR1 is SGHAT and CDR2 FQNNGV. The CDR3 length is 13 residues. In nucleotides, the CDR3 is TGTGCCAGCAGCTTTAACAGAAACACTGAAGCTTTCTTT. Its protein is CASSFNRNTEAFF. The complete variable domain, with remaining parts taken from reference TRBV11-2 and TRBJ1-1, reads EAGVAQSPRYKIIEKRQSVAFWCNPISGHATLYWYQQILGQGPKLLIQFQNNGVVDDSQLPKDRFSAERLKGVDSTLKIQPAKLEDSAVYLCASSFNRNTEAFFGQGTRLTVV.

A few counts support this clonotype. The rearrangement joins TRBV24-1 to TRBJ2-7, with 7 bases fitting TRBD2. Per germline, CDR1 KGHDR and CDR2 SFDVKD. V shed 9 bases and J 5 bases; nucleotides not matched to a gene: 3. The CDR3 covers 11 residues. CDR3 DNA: TGTGCCACCGCGAGCGGGAACGAGCAGTACTTC. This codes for CATASGNEQYF.

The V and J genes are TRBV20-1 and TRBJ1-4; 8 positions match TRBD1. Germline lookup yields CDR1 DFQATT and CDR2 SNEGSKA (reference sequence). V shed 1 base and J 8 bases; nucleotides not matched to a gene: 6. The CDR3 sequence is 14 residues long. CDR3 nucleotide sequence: TGCAGTGCTAGAGCCTCAGGGGGCTTGGAAAAACTGTTTTTT. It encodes CSARASGGLEKLFF.

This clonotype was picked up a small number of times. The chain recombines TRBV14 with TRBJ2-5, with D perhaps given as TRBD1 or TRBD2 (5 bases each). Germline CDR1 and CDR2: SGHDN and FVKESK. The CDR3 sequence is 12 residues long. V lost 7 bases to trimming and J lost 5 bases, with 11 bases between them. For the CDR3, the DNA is TGTGCCAGCAACCGGGGCGGCGAGACCCAGTACTTC. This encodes CASNRGGETQYF.

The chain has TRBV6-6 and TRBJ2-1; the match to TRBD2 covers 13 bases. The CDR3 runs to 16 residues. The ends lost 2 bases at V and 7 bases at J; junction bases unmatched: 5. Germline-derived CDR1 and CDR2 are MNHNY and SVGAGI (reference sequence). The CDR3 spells CASSYLTSGRRNEQFF. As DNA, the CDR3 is TGTGCCAGCAGTTACCTGACTAGCGGGAGGCGGAATGAGCAGTTCTTC.